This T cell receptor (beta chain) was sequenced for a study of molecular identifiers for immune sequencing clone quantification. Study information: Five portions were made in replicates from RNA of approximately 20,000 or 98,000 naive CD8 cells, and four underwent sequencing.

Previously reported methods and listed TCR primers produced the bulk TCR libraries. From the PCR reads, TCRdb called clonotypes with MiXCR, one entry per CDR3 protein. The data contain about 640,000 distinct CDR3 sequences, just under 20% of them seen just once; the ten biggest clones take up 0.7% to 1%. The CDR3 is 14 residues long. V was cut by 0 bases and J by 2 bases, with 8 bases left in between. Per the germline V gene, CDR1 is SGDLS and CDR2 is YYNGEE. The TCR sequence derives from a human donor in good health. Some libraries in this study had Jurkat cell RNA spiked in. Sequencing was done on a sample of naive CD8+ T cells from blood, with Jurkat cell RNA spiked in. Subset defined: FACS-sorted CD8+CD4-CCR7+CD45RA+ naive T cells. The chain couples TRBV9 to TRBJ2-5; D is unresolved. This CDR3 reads CASSVGEEQETQYF. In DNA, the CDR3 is TGTGCCAGCAGCGTAGGCGAAGAACAAGAGACCCAGTACTTC.